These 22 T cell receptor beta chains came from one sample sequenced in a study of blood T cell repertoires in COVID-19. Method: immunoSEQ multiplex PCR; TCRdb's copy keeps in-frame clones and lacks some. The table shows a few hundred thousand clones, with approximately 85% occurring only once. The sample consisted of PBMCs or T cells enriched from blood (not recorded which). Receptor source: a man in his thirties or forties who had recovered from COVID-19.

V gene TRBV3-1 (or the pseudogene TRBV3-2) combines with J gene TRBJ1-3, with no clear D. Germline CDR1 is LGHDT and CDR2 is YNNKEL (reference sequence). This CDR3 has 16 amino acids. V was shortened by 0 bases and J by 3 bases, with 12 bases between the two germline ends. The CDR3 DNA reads TGTGCCAGCAGCCAAGATTCAAGGTCGGGTGGAAACACCATATATTTT. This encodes CASSQDSRSGGNTIYF.

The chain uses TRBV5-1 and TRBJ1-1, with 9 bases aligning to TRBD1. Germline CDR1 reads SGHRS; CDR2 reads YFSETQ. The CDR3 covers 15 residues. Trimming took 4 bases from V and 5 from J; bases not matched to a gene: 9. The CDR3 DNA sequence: TGCGCCAGCAGCGTCAGACAGGGGGAAGGGACTGAAGCTTTCTTT. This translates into CASSVRQGEGTEAFF.

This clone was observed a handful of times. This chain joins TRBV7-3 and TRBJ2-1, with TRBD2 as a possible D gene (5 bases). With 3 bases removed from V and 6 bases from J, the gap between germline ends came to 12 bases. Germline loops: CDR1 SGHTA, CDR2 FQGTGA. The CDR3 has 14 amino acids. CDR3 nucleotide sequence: TGTGCCAGCAGCTTGAGAGGGCGGACCAATGAGCAGTTCTTC. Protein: CASSLRGRTNEQFF.

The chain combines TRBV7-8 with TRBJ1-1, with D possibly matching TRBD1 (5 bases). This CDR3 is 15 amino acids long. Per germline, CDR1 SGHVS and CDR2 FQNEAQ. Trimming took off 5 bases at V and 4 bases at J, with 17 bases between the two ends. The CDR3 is CASSTGTGGATEAFF. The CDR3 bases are TGTGCCAGCAGCACCGGAACGGGGGGTGCCACTGAAGCTTTCTTT.

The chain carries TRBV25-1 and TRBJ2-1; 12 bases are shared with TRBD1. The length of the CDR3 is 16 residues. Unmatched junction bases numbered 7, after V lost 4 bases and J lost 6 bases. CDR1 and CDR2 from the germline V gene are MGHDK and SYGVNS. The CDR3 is CASSGQGQGASNEQFF. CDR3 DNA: TGTGCCAGCAGTGGCCAGGGACAGGGGGCCTCCAATGAGCAGTTCTTC.

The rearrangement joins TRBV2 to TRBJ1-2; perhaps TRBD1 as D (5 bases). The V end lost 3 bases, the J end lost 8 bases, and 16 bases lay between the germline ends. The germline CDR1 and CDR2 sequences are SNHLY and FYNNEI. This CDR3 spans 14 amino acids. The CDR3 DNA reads TGTGCCAGCAGTGAGGGCAGGGAAATTTGGGGCTACACCTTC. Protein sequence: CASSEGREIWGYTF.

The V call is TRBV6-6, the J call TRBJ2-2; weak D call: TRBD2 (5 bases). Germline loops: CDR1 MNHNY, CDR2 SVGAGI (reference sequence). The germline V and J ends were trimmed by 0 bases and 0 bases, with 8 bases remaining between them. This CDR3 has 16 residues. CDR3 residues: CASSYSGDPNTGELFF. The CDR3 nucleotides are TGTGCCAGCAGTTACTCGGGAGACCCGAACACCGGGGAGCTGTTTTTT.

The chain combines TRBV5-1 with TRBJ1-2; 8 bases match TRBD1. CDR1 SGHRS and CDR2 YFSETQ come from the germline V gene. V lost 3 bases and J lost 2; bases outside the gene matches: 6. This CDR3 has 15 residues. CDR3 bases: TGCGCCAGCAGCTCAGGACAGGGTTTGAACTATGGCTACACCTTC. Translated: CASSSGQGLNYGYTF.

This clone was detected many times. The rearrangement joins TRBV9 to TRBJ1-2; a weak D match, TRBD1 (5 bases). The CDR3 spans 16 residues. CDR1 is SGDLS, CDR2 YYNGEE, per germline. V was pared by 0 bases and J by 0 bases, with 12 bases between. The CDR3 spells CASSVGRGGANYGYTF. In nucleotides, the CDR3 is TGTGCCAGCAGCGTAGGTCGGGGGGGAGCTAACTATGGCTACACCTTC. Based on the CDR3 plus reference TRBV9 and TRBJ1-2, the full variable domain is DSGVTQTPKHLITATGQRVTLRCSPRSGDLSVYWYQQSLDQGLQFLIQYYNGEERAKGNILERFSAQQFPDLHSELNLSSLELGDSALYFCASSVGRGGANYGYTFGSGTRLTVV.

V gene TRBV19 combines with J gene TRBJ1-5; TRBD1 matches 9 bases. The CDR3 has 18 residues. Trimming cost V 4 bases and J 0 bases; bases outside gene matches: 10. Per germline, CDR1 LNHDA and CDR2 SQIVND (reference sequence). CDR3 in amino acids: CASSTLTGGSLSNQPQHF. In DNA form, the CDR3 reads TGTGCCAGTAGTACCCTGACAGGGGGATCCCTTAGCAATCAGCCCCAGCATTTT.

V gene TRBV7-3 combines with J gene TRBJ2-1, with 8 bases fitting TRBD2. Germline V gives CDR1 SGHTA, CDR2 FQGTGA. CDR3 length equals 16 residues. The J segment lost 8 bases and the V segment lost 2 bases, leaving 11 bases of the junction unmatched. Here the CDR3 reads CASSLASGGPFDEQFF. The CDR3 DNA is TGTGCCAGCAGCTTAGCGAGCGGGGGTCCATTCGATGAGCAGTTCTTC. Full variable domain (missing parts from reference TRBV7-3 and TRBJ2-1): GAGVSQTPSNKVTEKGKYVELRCDPISGHTALYWYRQSLGQGPEFLIYFQGTGAADDSGLPNDRFFAVRPEGSVSTLKIQRTERGDSAVYLCASSLASGGPFDEQFFGPGTRLTVL.

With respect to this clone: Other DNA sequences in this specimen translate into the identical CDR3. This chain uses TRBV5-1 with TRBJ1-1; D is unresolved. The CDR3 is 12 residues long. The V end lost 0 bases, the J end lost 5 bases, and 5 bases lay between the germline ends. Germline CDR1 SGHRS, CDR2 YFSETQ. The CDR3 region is CASSLGVTEAFF. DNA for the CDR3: TGCGCCAGCAGCTTGGGCGTGACTGAAGCTTTCTTT.

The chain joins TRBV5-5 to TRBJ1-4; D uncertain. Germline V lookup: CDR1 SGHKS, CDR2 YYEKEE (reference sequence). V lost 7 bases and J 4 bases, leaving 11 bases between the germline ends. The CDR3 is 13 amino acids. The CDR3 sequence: CASSWSNNEKLFF. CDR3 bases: TGTGCCAGCTCTTGGTCTAATAATGAAAAACTGTTTTTT.

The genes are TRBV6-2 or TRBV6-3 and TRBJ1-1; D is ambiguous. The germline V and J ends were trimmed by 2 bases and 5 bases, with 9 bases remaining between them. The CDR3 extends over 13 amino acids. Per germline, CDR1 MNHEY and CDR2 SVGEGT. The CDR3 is CASSYQTGTEAFF. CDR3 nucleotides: TGTGCCAGCAGTTACCAGACTGGTACTGAAGCTTTCTTT.

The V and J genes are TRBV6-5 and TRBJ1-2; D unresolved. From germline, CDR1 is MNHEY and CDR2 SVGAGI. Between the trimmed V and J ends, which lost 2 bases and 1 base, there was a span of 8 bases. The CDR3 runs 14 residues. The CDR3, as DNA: TGTGCCAGCAGTTACATCCCGGTTAACTATGGCTACACCTTC. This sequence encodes CASSYIPVNYGYTF.

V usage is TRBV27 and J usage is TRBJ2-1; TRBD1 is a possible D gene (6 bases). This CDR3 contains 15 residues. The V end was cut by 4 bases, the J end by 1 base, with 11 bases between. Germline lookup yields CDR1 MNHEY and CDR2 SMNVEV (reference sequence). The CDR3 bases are TGTGCCAGCAGTTCGACAGGTCTGTCCTACAATGAGCAGTTCTTC. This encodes CASSSTGLSYNEQFF.

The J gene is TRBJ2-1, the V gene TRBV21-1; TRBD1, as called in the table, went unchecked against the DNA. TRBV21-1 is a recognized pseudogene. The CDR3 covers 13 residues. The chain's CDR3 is CASSSRRGIGQFF. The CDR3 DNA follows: TGTGCCAGCAGCTCTCGCAGGGGCATTGGACAGTTCTTC.

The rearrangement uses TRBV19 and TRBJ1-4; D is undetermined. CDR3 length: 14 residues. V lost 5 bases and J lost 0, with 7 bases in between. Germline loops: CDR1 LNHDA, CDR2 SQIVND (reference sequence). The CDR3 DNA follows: TGTGCCAGTAGTCCCACGGCAACTAATGAAAAACTGTTTTTT. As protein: CASSPTATNEKLFF.

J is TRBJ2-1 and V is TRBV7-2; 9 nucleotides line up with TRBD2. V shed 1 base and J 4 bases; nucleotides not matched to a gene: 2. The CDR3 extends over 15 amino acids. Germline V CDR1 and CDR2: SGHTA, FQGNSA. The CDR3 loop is CASSLVSGGYNEQFF. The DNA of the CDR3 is TGTGCCAGCAGCTTAGTGAGCGGGGGGTACAATGAGCAGTTCTTC.

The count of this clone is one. The CDR3 loop reads CASSSTGGGQHF. The CDR3, as DNA: TGTGCCAGCAGTTCGACAGGGGGTGGCCAGCATTTT. J is TRBJ1-5 and V is TRBV2; 9 bases fit TRBD1. The V segment lost 5 bases and the J segment 12 bases; nucleotides outside the gene matches: 5. Germline V lookup: CDR1 SNHLY, CDR2 FYNNEI. The CDR3 contains 12 residues. Combining the CDR3 with reference TRBV2 and TRBJ1-5 gives the whole variable domain EPEVTQTPSHQVTQMGQEVILRCVPISNHLYFYWYRQILGQKVEFLVSFYNNEISEKSEIFDDQFSVERPDGSNFTLKIRSTKLEDSAMYFCASSSTGGGQHFGDGTRLSIL.

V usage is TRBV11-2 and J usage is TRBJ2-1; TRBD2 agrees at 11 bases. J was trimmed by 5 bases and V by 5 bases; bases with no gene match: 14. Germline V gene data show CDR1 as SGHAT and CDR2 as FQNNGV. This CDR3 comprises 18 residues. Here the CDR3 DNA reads TGTGCCAGCAGCCCCGGGACATTAGCGGGGGGGTGGAACAATGAGCAGTTCTTC. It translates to CASSPGTLAGGWNNEQFF.

The CDR3 DNA sequence: TGTGCCAGCAGTTCTACACAGGGGGCACCCCTCCACTTT. Translation: CASSSTQGAPLHF. The gene calls are TRBV7-3 and TRBJ1-6; 8 nucleotides match TRBD1. V was clipped by 6 bases and J by 11 bases; unmatched bases: 6. The CDR3 is made up of 13 amino acids. Germline assignment: CDR1 SGHTA and CDR2 FQGTGA. The complete variable domain, with remaining parts taken from reference TRBV7-3 and TRBJ1-6, reads GAGVSQTPSNKVTEKGKYVELRCDPISGHTALYWYRQSLGQGPEFLIYFQGTGAADDSGLPNDRFFAVRPEGSVSTLKIQRTERGDSAVYLCASSSTQGAPLHFGNGTRLTVT.